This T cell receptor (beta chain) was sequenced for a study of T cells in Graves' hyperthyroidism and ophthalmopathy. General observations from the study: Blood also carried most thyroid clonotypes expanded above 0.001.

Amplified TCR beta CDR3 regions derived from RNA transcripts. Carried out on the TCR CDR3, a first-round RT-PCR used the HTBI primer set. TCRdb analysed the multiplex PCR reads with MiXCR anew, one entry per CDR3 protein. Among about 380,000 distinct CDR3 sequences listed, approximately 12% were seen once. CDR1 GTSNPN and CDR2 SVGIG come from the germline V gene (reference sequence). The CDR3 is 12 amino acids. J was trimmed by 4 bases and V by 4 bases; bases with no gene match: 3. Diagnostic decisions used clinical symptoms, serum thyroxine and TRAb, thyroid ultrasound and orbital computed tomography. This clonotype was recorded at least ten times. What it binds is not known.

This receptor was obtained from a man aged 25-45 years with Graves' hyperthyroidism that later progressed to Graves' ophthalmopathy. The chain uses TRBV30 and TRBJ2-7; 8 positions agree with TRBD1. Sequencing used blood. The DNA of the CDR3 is TGTGCCTGGACAGGGGGCCGATACGAGCAGTACTTC. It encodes CAWTGGRYEQYF. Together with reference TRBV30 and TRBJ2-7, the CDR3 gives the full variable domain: SQTIHQWPATLVQPVGSPLSLECTVEGTSNPNLYWYRQAAGRGLQLLFYSVGIGQISSEVPQNLSASRPQDRQFILSSKKLLLSDSGFYLCAWTGGRYEQYFGPGTRLTVT.